This TCR beta chain is drawn from a study of blood T cell repertoires in COVID-19. Study information: The study drew acute and convalescent COVID-19 samples from the United States, Italy and Spain. Sources were T cells, B-cell-depleted T cells, or PBMCs; the material itself was cDNA or gDNA.

Source study methods: Amplifying reference gene primers gave estimates of nucleated cell counts. Clones were read by immunoSEQ multiplex PCR, and TCRdb kept only the in-frame ones, dropping some. The V and J calls and clone size come from that table; D and trimming were worked out from the DNA. The sample holds 250,000 to 400,000 clones, roughly nine tenths seen once. It was during active infection that Seattle patients were enrolled and then longitudinally followed. This clone appeared a single time. This CDR3 has 17 amino acids. CDR1 is SGHAT and CDR2 is FQNNGV in the germline V gene. The V and J ends lost 5 bases and 5 bases, in that order; junction bases with no gene match: 16.

The sequence was collected from a woman younger than 45 with COVID-19, enrolled during active disease. The source material was peripheral blood. The chain uses TRBV11-2 and TRBJ2-5; TRBD1 matches 8 bases. CDR3 in amino acids: CASSPQGAGTYGETQYF. CDR3 coding DNA: TGTGCCAGCAGCCCCCAGGGGGCCGGGACCTATGGGGAGACCCAGTACTTC.